This T cell receptor beta chain was found in a study of cytomegalovirus exposure and HLA in healthy donors. Findings and limits, study-wide: There were several of the most significant clusters that appeared linked to common viral pathogens in a later analysis. Among immune exposure information, only CMV serostatus was available. There were some public TCRs occurring in many donors, but most TCR sequences were rare.

The V segment lost 5 bases and the J segment 0 bases; nucleotides outside the gene matches: 15. Germline CDR1 LNHDA, CDR2 SQIVND (reference sequence). This CDR3 has 19 amino acids. It was with 60 Vbeta and 13 Jbeta primers that the PCR ran. The protocol was immunoSEQ multiplex PCR, while the TCRdb copy is restricted to in-frame clones and leaves out a portion. The sample has some 110,000 clones, about 81% seen once. It was healthy bone marrow donors who served as donors. A note on this clone: Antigen specificity is unknown.

The chain carries TRBV19 and TRBJ2-1; 8 bases are shared with TRBD1. What was sequenced was PBMCs. The clonotype comes from a man younger than 45 in good health and CMV-seronegative. The CDR3 reads CASSPSGTGFRNSYNEQFF. The CDR3, as DNA: TGTGCCAGTAGTCCTTCCGGGACAGGTTTTCGTAACTCCTACAATGAGCAGTTCTTC.